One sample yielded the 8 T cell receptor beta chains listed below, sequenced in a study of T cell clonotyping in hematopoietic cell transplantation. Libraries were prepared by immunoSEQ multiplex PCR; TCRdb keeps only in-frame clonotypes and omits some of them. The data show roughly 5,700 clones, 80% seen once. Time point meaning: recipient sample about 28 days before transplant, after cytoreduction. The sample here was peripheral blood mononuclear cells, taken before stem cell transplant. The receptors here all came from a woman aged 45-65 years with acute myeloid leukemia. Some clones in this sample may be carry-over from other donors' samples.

Here the CDR3 DNA reads TGTGCCAGCAGTTTGGTCCTGAGAGAGACCCAGTACTTC. It translates to CASSLVLRETQYF. The rearrangement joins TRBV7-7 to TRBJ2-5; D is undetermined. V was trimmed by 6 bases and J by 4 bases, leaving 12 bases between them. Germline values: CDR1 SSHAT, CDR2 FNYEAQ (reference sequence). The CDR3 loop spans 13 amino acids.

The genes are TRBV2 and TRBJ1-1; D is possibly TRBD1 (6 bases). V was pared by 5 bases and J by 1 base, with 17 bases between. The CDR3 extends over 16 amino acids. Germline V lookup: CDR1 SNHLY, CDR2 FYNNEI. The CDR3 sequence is CASSITGWTGNTEAFF. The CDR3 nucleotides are TGTGCCAGCAGTATAACAGGGTGGACGGGGAACACTGAAGCTTTCTTT.

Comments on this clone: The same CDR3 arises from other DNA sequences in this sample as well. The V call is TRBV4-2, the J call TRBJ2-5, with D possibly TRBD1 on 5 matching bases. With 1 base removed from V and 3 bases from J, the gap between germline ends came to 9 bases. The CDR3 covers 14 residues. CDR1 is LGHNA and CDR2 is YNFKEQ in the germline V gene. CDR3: CASSQGTRKETQYF. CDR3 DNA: TGTGCCAGCAGCCAAGGGACAAGAAAAGAGACCCAGTACTTC.

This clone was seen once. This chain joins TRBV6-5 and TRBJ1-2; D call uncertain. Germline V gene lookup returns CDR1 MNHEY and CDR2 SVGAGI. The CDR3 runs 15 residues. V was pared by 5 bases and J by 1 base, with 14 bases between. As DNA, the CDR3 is TGTGCCAGCAGTCCCACAGACGGGGTTAACTATGGCTACACCTTC. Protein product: CASSPTDGVNYGYTF.

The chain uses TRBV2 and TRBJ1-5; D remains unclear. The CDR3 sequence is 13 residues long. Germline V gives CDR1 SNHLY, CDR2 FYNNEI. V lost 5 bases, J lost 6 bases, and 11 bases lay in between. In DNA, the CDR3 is TGTGCCAGCAGTCCTGCCCCCCCTCAGCCCCAGCATTTT. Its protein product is CASSPAPPQPQHF.

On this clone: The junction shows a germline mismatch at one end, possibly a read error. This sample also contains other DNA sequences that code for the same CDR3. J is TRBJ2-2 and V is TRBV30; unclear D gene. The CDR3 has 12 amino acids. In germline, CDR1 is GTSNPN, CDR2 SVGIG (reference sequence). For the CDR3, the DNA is TGCGCCTGGAGTGTACACGCCGGGGAGCTGTTTTTT. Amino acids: CAWSVHAGELFF.

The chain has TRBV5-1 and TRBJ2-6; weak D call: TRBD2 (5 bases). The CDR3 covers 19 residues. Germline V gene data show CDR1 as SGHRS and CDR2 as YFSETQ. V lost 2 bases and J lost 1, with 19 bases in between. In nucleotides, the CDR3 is TGCGCCAGCAGCTTTATTTTTGTGTATCGGAGGTCTGGGGCCAACGTCCTGACTTTC. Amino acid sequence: CASSFIFVYRRSGANVLTF.

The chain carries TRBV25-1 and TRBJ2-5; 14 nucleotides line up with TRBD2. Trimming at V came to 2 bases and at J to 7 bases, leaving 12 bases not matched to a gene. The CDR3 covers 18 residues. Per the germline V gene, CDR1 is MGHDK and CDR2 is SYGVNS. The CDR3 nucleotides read TGTGCCAGCAGTGAAGCACCCGGGACTAGCGGGAGTTCAGGGACCCAGTACTTC. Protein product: CASSEAPGTSGSSGTQYF.